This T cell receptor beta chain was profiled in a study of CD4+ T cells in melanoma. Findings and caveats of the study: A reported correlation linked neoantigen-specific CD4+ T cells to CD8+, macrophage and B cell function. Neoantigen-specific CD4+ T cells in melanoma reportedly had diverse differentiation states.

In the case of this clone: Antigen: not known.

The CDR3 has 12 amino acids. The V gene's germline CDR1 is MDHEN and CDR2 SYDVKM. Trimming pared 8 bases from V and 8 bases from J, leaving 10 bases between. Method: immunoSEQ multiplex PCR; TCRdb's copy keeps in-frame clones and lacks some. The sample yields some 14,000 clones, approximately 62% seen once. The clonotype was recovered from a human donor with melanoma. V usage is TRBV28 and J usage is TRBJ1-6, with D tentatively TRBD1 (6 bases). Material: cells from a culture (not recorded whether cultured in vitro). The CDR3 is CASLGGYSPLHF. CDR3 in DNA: TGTGCCAGCTTAGGGGGGTATTCACCCCTCCACTTT.